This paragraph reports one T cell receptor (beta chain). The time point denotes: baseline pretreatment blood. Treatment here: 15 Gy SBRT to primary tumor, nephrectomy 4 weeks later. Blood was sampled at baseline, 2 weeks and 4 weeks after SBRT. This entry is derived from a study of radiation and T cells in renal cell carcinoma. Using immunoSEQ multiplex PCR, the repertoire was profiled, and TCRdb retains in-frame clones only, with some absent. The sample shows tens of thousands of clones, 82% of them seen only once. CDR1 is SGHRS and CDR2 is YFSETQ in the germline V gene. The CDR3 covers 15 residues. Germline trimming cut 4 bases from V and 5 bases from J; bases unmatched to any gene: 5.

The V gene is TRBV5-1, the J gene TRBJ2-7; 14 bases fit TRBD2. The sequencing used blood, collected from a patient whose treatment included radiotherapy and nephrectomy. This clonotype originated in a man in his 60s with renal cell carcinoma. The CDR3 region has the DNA TGCGCCAGCAGCACGGGACTAGCGGGAGTCGACGAGCAGTACTTC. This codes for CASSTGLAGVDEQYF.